The present T cell receptor beta chain was sequenced within a study of T cell responses to AZD1222 COVID-19 vaccine. Study results and caveats: Of the AZD1222 recipients, only 5 to 7 were seropositive at baseline.

Concerning this clone itself: Its antigen is as yet unknown.

Pooled in the analysis were second doses at about 4 or about 12 weeks. The CDR3 runs to 12 residues. Germline V gene sequence: CDR1 SGHRS, CDR2 YFSETQ. Deletions cut 4 bases from V and 6 bases from J, with 8 bases between. Only in-frame clones appear in the TCRdb table, and some are missing; sequencing was by immunoSEQ multiplex PCR. In the table there are approximately 160,000 clones, approximately 90% of which are singletons. V is TRBV5-1 and J is TRBJ2-1; D uncertain. The receptor was derived from an adult who received the AZD1222 COVID-19 vaccine. Sequenced here: peripheral blood, sampled 28 days after the second AZD1222 dose. Written as DNA, the CDR3 is TGCGCCAGCAGCCCCTCTCTCAATGAGCAGTTCTTC. Its translation: CASSPSLNEQFF.